The entry below describes one T cell receptor (beta chain). Which antigen it targets is not known. No much larger clonotype is one base removed from it; base qualities were not supplied. The source of the sample is a study of shared clonotypes between healthy human individuals (dated by TCRdb to the early 2020s). A note on the overall study: A few men and a couple of women, aged 18 to 49 years, made up the cohort. Leukapheresis yielded between about 0.94 and 10 billion PBMCs per donor. For each donor, CD4 naive and CD4 memory were each run on three plates, CD8 naive on two plates, and CD8 memory on one plate. To increase sequencing depth and limit assay-specific biases, TCR repertoire library preparation and sequencing were carried out by different laboratories using diverse techniques. Blood TCR repertoires of about five healthy adults were deeply sequenced to estimate repertoire size and the extent of clonotype sharing between individuals. Findings and caveats that apply to the study as a whole: About 5% of naive CD4, 3.5% of naive CD8, approximately 2.2% of memory CD4, and 0.35% to 0.4% of memory CD8 clonotypes were shared across a handful of donors. Sampling was restricted to blood, and TCR repertoires in tissue are likely to differ from TCR repertoires in blood. Because the study included only a small number of donors, the genetic and exposure-history diversity represented was limited. Naive subsets generally had larger estimated clonotype richness than memory subsets. Incomplete sequencing was indicated by rarefaction of sorted-subset datasets, despite the large sequencing depth. Clonotypes shared by all four sorted-subset donors showed higher generation probabilities than non-shared clonotypes. Based on pairwise subsampling, the degree of clonotype sharing among donors was expected to be affected by sequencing depth.

Ends trimmed: V by 2 bases, J by 0 bases; bases unmatched to a gene: 1. CDR1 and CDR2 were assigned from the germline V gene as SNHLY and FYNNEI. The CDR3 holds 16 amino acids from the cysteine to the phenylalanine. Only the CDR3 portion is preserved as DNA: 48 bases, with reading frame beginning at the first base. Using the deep immunoSEQ assay, multiplex PCR amplified TCR CDR3 regions from genomic DNA. Extracted genomic DNA from each cell subset was distributed evenly across all wells of several immunoSEQ 96-well plates, and each plate was treated as a replicate. For sorted subsets, 150 to 200 ng genomic DNA, equal to tens of thousands of T cell genomes, was loaded into each replicate PCR. The purified libraries were quantified using a Qubit 3.0 fluorometer, sized with a Bioanalyzer 2100, and then quantified again using the KAPA Library Quantification kit. A separate single-read 150-cycle Illumina NextSeq 550 flow cell was used to sequence each immunoSEQ 96-well plate. In the paper's pipeline: The immunoSEQ output contained only junctional sequences without quality scores, so filtering could not match that applied to full-length reads. To assign V/J genes and CDR3, sequences were annotated against IMGT germline references using PyIR, a Python wrapper for IgBLAST v1.9. Any read was removed if the V/J assignment was weak (E-value above 1e-6), the CDR3 was missing, or the read contained stop codons, out-of-frame junctions, or ambiguous translated residues. V3J clonotypes were defined as sequences sharing an identical inferred V gene, J gene, and CDR3 amino acid sequence. Percentage overlap between repertoires was computed as shared unique clonotypes divided by the size of the smaller repertoire. Three approaches were used to assess repertoire richness: RTK rarefaction, the Chao1 estimator, and Recon v2.1 estimates of unobserved clonotypes. For all TCRbeta clonotypes obtained by the gDNA method from four donors, generation probabilities were computed with OLGA. This is the immuneACCESS table as TCRdb keeps it, with only in-frame sequences that have V and J called. A part of the clones is gone; compared with another copy, unresolved V genes explain less than half, and the rest is unexplained. The D gene and trimming were derived from the DNA, and the V and J assignments and clone size from that table. For this sample there are roughly 590,000 clones; about 95% appear just once. The biggest ten clones account for roughly 0.1% of the sample.

CD8 naive samples were obtained by positive selection for CCR7 among CD45RO-negative cells, yielding a CD45RA+CCR7+ population from which TemRA cells were excluded. Healthy HIV-negative adults with no recently reported acute infections or vaccinations were included as donors. Only Caucasian adults living in Nashville, Tennessee, USA were represented among the donors. After blood collection by leukapheresis, PBMCs were isolated using Ficoll-Histopaque density gradient centrifugation and then cryopreserved in the vapor phase of liquid nitrogen. Analytical flow cytometry was used to check the purity and quantity of each magnetically sorted T cell population. Genomic DNA was isolated from each sorted fraction and quantified by UV absorbance on a Nanodrop 2000c.

Sequencing was performed on naive CD8+ T cells sorted from blood. This specimen's cell subset or site label, interpreted: CD45RA+CCR7+. The rearranged chain carries TRBV2 and TRBJ2-1; 10 middle bases align to TRBD2. This sequence originates from a woman aged 25 to 39 in good health. The base sequence is TGTGCCAGCAGTGAATCTAGCGGGAGCTCCTACAATGAGCAGTTCTTC. This sequence encodes CASSESSGSSYNEQFF.